This record looks at one T cell receptor beta chain sequence and its context. What it binds is not known. This sample is drawn from a study of T cell responses to AZD1222 COVID-19 vaccine. Points from the study as a whole: Rises in breadth and depth of Spike-specific TCRs came after two AZD1222 doses.

This CDR3 spans 16 amino acids. In germline, CDR1 is MNHNY, CDR2 SVGAGI (reference sequence). Trimming cost V 2 bases and J 2 bases, with 13 bases left between them. Sequenced by immunoSEQ multiplex PCR; TCRdb stores in-frame clones only, minus some. This sample has just over 15,000 clones; about 88% occur once, and the top ten carry 2.9%. Specimen: peripheral blood, collected 28 days after the second AZD1222 dose. This TCR was recovered from an adult who received the AZD1222 COVID-19 vaccine. The chain combines TRBV6-6 with TRBJ1-5, with D perhaps matching TRBD1 (6 bases). This chain's CDR3 is CASSYRLAGGNQPQHF. CDR3 DNA: TGTGCCAGCAGTTACCGTCTGGCAGGGGGCAATCAGCCCCAGCATTTT.